What follows is one T cell receptor beta chain and its context. Its antigen is not identified. It was with 60 Vbeta and 13 Jbeta primers that the PCR ran. Using immunoSEQ multiplex PCR, the repertoire was profiled, and TCRdb retains in-frame clones only, with some absent. The sample holds 150,000 to 200,000 clones; approximately 84% are singletons and the top ten take approximately 2.9%. V was trimmed by 6 bases and J by 0 bases, leaving 11 bases between them. CDR1 is LNHDA and CDR2 is SQIVND in the germline V gene (reference sequence). The CDR3 totals 14 residues. The sample belongs to a study of cytomegalovirus exposure and HLA in healthy donors. Study findings and constraints: The authors judged a highly shared variant cluster likely a sequencing artifact. Presence/absence analyses rested on an assumption that sequencing depth was roughly uniform across donors. In a later analysis, HLA-associated beta chains showed higher expansion and lower generation probabilities than comparable chains.

This sequence originates from a woman between 45 and 60 years old in good health and CMV-seropositive. The sequenced sample consisted of PBMCs. The gene calls are TRBV19 and TRBJ1-1, with D possibly TRBD1 on 6 matching bases. DNA of the CDR3: TGTGCCAGTAGGGTTACAGGGTTGAACACTGAAGCTTTCTTT. Its protein product is CASRVTGLNTEAFF.